The 6 T cell receptor beta chains below come from one sample, sequenced in a study of T cell changes during pregnancy in multiple sclerosis. TCRdb's copy holds only in-frame clones and misses some; the assay was immunoSEQ multiplex PCR. The table records around 69,000 clones, roughly 90% of them present only once. The sequencing used peripheral blood, collected in the first trimester of pregnancy. These receptors came from a female donor with multiple sclerosis, enrolled in a pregnancy study.

This clone was recorded only once. The genes are TRBV5-5 and TRBJ2-2; no clear D. Germline-derived CDR1 and CDR2 are SGHKS and YYEKEE (reference sequence). V was pared by 2 bases and J by 6 bases, with 8 bases between. The CDR3 runs to 13 residues. CDR3: CASSFGAAGELFF. For the CDR3, the DNA is TGTGCCAGCAGCTTTGGTGCGGCCGGGGAGCTGTTTTTT.

The gene calls are TRBV5-6 and TRBJ2-1; 9 bases map to TRBD1. The CDR3 sequence is 14 residues long. J was trimmed by 8 bases and V by 4 bases; bases with no gene match: 7. Germline V gene data show CDR1 as SGHDT and CDR2 as YYEEEE. Written as DNA, the CDR3 is TGTGCCAGCAGCGCCGGGACAGGGTTCTATGAGCAGTTCTTC. This gives the protein CASSAGTGFYEQFF.

This rearrangement joins TRBV11-2 to TRBJ2-1; a weak D match, TRBD2 (6 bases). From germline, CDR1 is SGHAT and CDR2 FQNNGV. V was cut by 2 bases and J by 7 bases, with 18 bases left in between. The CDR3 is made up of 16 amino acids. The CDR3 region is CASSLQAGQTGNEQFF. The CDR3 DNA reads as TGTGCCAGCAGCTTACAAGCGGGCCAAACGGGGAATGAGCAGTTCTTC.

The chain employs TRBV29-1 and TRBJ2-7, with a possible D match to TRBD2 (6 bases). The CDR3 runs to 13 residues. The germline gives CDR1 SQVTM, CDR2 ANQGSEA. V lost 3 bases and J 6 bases, leaving 15 bases between the germline ends. The CDR3 region has the DNA TGCAGCGTTGATTCGGCTAGCGTCGGCGAGCAGTACTTC. Translated: CSVDSASVGEQYF.

CDR3: CASSQERRSSYEQYF. CDR3 DNA sequence: TGCGCCAGCAGCCAAGAGCGGAGAAGCTCCTACGAGCAGTACTTC. This chain joins TRBV4-1 and TRBJ2-7; no clear D. This CDR3 has 15 amino acids. V was pared by 0 bases and J by 0 bases, with 9 bases between. Per germline, CDR1 MGHRA and CDR2 YSYEKL.

The chain links TRBV6-5 to TRBJ1-2; the D gene is possibly TRBD1 (5 bases). CDR3 length: 12 residues. The V gene's germline CDR1 is MNHEY and CDR2 SVGAGI. Trimming left V 5 bases short and J 6 bases short, with 10 bases between. The CDR3 is CASSGGVNGYTF. The CDR3 nucleotides read TGTGCCAGCAGTGGAGGGGTAAATGGCTACACCTTC.